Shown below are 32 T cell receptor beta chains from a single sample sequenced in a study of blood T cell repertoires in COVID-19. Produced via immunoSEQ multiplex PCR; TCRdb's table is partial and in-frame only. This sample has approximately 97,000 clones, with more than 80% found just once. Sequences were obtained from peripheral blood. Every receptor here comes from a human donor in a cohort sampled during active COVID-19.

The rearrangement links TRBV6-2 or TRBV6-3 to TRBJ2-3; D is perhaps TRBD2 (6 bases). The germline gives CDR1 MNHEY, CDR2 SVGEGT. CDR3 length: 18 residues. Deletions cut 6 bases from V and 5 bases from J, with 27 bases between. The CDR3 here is CASSSSTSTSGYGDTQYF. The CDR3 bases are TGTGCCAGCAGCTCCTCTACCTCGACTAGTGGCTATGGAGATACGCAGTATTTT.

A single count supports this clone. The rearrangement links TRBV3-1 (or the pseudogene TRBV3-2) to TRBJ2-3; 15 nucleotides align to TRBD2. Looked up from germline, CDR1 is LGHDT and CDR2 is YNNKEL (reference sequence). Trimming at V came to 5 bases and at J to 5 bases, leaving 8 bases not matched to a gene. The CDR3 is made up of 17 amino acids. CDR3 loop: CASSGWTSGGAEDTQYF. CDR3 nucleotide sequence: TGTGCCAGCAGCGGCTGGACTAGCGGGGGGGCGGAAGATACGCAGTATTTT.

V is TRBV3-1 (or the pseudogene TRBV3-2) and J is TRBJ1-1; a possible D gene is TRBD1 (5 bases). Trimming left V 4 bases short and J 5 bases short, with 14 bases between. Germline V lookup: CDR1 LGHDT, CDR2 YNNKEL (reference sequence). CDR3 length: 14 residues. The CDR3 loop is CASSRKGLRTEAFF. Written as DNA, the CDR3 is TGTGCCAGCAGCCGGAAGGGGTTGAGAACTGAAGCTTTCTTT.

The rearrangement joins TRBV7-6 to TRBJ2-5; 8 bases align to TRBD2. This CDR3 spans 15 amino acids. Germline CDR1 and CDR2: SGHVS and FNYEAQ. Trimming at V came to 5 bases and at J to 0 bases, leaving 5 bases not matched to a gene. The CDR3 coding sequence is TGTGCCAGCAGCCAGCGCGGGGGGAACCAAGAGACCCAGTACTTC. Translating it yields CASSQRGGNQETQYF.

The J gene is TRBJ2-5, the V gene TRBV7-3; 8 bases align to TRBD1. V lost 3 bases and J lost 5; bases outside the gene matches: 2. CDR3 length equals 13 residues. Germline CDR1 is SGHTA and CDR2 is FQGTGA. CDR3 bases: TGTGCCAGCAGCTTTGGGACAGGCGAGACCCAGTACTTC. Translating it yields CASSFGTGETQYF.

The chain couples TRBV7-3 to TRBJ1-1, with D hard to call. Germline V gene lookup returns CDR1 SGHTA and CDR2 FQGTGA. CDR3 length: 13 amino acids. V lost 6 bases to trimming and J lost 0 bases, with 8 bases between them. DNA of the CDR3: TGTGCCAGCAGTCGCGGGATGAACACTGAAGCTTTCTTT. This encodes CASSRGMNTEAFF.

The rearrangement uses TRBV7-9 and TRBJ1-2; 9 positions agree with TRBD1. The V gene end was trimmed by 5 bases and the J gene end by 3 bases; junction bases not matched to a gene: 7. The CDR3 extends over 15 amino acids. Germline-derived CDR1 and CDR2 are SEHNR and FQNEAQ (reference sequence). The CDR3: CASSPRRDRDYGYTF. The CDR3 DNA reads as TGTGCCAGCAGCCCCCGGCGGGACAGGGACTATGGCTACACCTTC.

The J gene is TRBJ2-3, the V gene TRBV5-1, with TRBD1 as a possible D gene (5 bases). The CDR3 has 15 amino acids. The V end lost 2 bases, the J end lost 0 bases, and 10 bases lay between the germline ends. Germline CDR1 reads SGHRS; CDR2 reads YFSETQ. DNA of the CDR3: TGCGCCAGCAGCTTTGGCCAGGGAAGCACAGATACGCAGTATTTT. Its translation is CASSFGQGSTDTQYF.

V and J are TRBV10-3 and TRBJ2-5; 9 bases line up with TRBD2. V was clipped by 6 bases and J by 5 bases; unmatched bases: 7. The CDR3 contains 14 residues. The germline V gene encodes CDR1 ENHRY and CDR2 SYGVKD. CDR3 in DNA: TGTGCCATCAGCGCTAGCGGGGATGAGGAGACCCAGTACTTC. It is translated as CAISASGDEETQYF.

The CDR3 DNA reads as TGTGCCAGCAGCCCTAAGAGCTCCTACGAGCAGTACTTC. Translated: CASSPKSSYEQYF. The J gene is TRBJ2-7, the V gene TRBV11-2; D remains unclear. Trimming shortened V by 5 bases and J by 0 bases, and 8 bases separated the two germline ends. The CDR3 is 13 amino acids. CDR1 and CDR2 from the germline V gene are SGHAT and FQNNGV. The complete variable domain, with remaining parts taken from reference TRBV11-2 and TRBJ2-7, reads EAGVAQSPRYKIIEKRQSVAFWCNPISGHATLYWYQQILGQGPKLLIQFQNNGVVDDSQLPKDRFSAERLKGVDSTLKIQPAKLEDSAVYLCASSPKSSYEQYFGPGTRLTVT.

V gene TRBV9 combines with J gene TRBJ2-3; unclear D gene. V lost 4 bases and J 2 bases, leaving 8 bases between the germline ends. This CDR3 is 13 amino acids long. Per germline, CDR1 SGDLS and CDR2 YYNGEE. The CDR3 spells CASSPETTDTQYF. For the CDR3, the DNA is TGTGCCAGCAGCCCAGAAACCACAGATACGCAGTATTTT.

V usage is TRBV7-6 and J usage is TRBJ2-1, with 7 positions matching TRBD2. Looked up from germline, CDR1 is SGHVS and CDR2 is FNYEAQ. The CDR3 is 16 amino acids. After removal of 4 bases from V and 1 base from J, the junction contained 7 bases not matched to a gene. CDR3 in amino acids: CASSSQPGGSYNEQFF. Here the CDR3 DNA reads TGTGCCAGCAGCTCGCAACCCGGGGGGTCCTACAATGAGCAGTTCTTC.

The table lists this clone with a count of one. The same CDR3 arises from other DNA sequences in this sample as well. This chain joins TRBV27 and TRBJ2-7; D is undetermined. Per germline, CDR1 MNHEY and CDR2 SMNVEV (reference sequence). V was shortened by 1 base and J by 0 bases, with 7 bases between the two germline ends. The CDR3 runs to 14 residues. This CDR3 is CASSLFGSSYEQYF. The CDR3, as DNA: TGTGCCAGCAGTTTATTCGGTAGCTCCTACGAGCAGTACTTC.

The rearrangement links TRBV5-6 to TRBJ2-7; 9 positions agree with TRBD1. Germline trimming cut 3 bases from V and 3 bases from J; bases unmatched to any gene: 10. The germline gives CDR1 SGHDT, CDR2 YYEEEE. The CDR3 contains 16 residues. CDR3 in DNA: TGTGCCAGCAGCTCTAGAACAGGGGGCGGCTTCTACGAGCAGTACTTC. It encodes CASSSRTGGGFYEQYF.

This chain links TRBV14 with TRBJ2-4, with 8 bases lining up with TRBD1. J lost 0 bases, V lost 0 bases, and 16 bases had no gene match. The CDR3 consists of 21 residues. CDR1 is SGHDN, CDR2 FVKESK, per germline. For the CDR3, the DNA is TGTGCCAGCAGCCAAGACTATAAGGACAGGGATGAGACTCTAGCCAAAAACATTCAGTACTTC. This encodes CASSQDYKDRDETLAKNIQYF.

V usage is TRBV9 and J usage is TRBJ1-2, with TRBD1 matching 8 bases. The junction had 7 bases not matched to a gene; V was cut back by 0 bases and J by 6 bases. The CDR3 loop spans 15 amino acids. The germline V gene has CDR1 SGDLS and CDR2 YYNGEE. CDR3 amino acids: CASSVGGRGLHGYTF. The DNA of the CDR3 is TGTGCCAGCAGCGTAGGTGGCAGGGGGCTCCATGGCTACACCTTC.

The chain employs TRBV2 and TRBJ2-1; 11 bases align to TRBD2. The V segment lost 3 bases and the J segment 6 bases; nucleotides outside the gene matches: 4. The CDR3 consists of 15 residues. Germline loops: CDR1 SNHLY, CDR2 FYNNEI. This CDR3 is CASSERLAGGNEQFF. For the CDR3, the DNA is TGTGCCAGCAGTGAGAGGCTAGCGGGGGGCAATGAGCAGTTCTTC.

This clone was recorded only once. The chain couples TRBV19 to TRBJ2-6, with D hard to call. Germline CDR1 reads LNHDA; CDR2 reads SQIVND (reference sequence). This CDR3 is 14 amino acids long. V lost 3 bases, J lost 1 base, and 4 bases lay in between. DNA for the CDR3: TGTGCCAGTAGTATTAAATCTGGGGCCAACGTCCTGACTTTC. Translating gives CASSIKSGANVLTF.

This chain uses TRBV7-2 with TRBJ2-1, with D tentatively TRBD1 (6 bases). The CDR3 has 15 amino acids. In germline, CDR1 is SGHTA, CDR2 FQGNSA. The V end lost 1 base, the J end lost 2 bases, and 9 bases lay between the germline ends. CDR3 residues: CASSLVRGTYNEQFF. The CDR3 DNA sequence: TGTGCCAGCAGCTTAGTTAGGGGGACCTACAATGAGCAGTTCTTC.

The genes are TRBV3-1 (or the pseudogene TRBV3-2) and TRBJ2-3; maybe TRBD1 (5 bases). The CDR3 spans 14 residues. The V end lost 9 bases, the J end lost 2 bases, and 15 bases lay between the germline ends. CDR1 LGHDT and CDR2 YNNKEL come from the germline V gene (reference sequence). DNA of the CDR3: TGTGCCAGTAGGACACTTATCCCCACAGATACGCAGTATTTT. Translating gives CASRTLIPTDTQYF.

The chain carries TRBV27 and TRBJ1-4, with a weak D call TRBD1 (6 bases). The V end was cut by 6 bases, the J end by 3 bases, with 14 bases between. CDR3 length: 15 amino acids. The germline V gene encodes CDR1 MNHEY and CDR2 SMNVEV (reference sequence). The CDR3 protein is CASSPAGAANEKLFF. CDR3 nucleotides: TGTGCCAGCAGCCCTGCAGGGGCGGCTAATGAAAAACTGTTTTTT.

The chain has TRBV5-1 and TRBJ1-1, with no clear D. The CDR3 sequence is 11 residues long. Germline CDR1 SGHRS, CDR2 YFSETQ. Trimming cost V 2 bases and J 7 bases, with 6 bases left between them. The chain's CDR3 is CASSLHHEAFF. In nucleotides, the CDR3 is TGCGCCAGCAGCTTACACCATGAAGCTTTCTTT.

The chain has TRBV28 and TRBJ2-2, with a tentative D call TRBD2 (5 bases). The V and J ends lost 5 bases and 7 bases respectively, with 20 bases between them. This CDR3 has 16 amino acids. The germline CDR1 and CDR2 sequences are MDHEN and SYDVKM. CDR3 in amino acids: CASSPPGVGHVGELFF. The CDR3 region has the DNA TGTGCCAGCAGTCCCCCCGGGGTAGGGCACGTCGGGGAGCTGTTTTTT.

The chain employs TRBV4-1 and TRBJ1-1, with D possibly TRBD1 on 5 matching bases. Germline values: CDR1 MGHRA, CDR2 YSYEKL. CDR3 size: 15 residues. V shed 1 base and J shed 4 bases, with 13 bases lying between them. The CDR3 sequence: CASSQVDLGGTEAFF. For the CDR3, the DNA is TGCGCCAGCAGCCAAGTAGACTTGGGGGGCACTGAAGCTTTCTTT.

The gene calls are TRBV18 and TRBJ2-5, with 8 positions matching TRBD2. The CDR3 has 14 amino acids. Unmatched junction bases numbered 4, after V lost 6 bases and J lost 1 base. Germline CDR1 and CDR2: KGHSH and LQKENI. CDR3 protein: CASSDRGGQETQYF. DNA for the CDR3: TGTGCCAGCTCTGACCGGGGGGGCCAAGAGACCCAGTACTTC.

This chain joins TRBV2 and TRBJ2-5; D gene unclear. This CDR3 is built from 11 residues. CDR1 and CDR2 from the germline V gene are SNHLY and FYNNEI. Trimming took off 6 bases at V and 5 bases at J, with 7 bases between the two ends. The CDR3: CASSRYETQYF. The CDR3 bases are TGTGCCAGCAGCCGCTACGAGACCCAGTACTTC.

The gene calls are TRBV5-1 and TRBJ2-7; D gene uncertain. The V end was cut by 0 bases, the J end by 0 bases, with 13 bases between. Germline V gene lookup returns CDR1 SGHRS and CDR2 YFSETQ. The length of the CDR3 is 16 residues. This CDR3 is CASSLGPGLRSYEQYF. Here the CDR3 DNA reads TGCGCCAGCAGCTTGGGGCCAGGATTACGCTCCTACGAGCAGTACTTC.

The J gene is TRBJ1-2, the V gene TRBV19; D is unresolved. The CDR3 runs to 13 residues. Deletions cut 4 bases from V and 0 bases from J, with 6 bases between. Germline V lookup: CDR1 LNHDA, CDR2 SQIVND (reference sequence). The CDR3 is CASSRASNYGYTF. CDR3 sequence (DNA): TGTGCCAGTAGTAGAGCCTCTAACTATGGCTACACCTTC.

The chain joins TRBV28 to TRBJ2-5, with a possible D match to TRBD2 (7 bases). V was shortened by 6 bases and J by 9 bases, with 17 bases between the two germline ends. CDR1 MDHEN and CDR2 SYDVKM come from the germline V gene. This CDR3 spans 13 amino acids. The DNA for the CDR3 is TGTGCCAGCAGCGCCCAGATGCGGGGGCCCCAGTACTTC. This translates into CASSAQMRGPQYF.

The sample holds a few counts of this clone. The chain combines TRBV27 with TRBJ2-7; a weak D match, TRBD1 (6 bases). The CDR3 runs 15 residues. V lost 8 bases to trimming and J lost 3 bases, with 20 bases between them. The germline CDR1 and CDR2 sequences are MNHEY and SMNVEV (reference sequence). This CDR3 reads CASDSSDRGVYEQYF. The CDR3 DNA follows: TGTGCCAGCGACTCGTCGGACAGAGGCGTCTACGAGCAGTACTTC.

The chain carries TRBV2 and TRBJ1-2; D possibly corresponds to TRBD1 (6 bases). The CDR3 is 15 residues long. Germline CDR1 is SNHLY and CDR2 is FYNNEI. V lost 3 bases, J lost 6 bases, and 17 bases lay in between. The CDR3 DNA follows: TGTGCCAGCAGTGATACCGGGACAAACAGAGATGGCTACACCTTC. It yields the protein CASSDTGTNRDGYTF.

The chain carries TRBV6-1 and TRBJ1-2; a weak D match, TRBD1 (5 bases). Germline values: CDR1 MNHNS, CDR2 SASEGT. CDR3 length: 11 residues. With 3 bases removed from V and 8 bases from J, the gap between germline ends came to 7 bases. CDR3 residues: CASSEGGGYTF. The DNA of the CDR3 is TGTGCCAGCAGTGAGGGGGGGGGCTACACCTTC.